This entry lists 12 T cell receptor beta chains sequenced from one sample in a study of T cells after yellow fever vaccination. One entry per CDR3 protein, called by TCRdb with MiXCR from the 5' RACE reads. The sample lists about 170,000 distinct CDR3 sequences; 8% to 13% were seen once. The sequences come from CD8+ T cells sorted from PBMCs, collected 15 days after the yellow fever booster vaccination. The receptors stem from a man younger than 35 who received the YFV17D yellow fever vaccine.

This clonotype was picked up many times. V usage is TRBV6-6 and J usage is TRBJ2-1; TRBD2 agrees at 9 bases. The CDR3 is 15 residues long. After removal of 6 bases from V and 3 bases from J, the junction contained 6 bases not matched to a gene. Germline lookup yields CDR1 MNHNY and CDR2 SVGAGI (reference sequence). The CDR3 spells CASSPLAGHYNEQFF. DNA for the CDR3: TGTGCCAGCAGCCCTCTAGCGGGGCACTACAATGAGCAGTTCTTC.

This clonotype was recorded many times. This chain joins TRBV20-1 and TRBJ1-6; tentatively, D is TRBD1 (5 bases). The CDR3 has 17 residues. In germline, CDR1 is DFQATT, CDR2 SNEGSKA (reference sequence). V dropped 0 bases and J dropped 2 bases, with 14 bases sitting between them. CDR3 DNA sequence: TGCAGTGCTAGAGATCTCGGGCAGGGCCCCTATAATTCACCCCTCCACTTT. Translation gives CSARDLGQGPYNSPLHF.

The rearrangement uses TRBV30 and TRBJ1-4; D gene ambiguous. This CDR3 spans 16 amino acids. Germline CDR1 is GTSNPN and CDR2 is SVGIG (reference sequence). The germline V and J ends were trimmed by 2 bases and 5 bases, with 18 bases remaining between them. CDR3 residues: CAWSRNPGRLNEKLFF. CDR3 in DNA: TGTGCCTGGAGTCGAAACCCGGGGAGATTGAATGAAAAACTGTTTTTT.

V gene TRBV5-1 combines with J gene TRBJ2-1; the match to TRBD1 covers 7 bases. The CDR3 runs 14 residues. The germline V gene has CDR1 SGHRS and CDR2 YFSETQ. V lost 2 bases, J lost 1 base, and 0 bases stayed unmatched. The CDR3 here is CASSFRGSYNEQFF. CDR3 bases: TGCGCCAGCAGCTTCAGGGGGTCCTACAATGAGCAGTTCTTC.

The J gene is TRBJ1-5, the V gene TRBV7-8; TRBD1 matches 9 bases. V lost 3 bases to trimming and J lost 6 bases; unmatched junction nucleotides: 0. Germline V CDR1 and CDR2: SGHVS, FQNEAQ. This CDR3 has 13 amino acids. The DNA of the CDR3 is TGTGCCAGCAGCTTGGACAGGGGTCAGCCCCAGCATTTT. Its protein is CASSLDRGQPQHF.

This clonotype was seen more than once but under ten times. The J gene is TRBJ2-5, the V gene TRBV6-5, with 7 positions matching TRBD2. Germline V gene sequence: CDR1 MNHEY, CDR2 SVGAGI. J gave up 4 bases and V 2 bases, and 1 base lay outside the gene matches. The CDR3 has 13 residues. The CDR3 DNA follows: TGTGCCAGCAGTTACCCGGGGGGAGAGACCCAGTACTTC. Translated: CASSYPGGETQYF.

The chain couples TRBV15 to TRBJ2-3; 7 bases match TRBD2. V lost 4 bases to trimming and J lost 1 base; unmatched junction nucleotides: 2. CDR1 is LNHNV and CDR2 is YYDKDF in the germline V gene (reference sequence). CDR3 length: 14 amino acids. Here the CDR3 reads CATSNRGGTDTQYF. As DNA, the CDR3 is TGTGCCACCAGCAACCGGGGGGGCACAGATACGCAGTATTTT.

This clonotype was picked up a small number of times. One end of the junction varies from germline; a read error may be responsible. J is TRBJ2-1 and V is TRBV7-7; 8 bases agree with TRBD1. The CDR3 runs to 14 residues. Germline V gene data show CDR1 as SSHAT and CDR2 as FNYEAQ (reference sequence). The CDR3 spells CASSLGDRGNEQFF. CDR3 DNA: TGTGCTAGCAGCTTAGGTGACAGGGGTAATGAGCAGTTCTTC.

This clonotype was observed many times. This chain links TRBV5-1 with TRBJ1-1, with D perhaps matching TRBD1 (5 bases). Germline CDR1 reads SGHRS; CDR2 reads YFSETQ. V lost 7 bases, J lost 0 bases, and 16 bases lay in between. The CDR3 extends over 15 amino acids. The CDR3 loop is CASSIPGRMNTEAFF. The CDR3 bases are TGCGCCAGCTCCATTCCGGGGCGAATGAACACTGAAGCTTTCTTT.

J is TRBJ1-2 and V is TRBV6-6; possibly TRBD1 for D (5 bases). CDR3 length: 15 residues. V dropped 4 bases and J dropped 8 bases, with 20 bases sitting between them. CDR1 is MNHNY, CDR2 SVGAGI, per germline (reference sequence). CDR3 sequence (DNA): TGTGCCAGCAGTTGGAGCCGGGACGCCTCGTCGGGCTACACCTTC. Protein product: CASSWSRDASSGYTF.

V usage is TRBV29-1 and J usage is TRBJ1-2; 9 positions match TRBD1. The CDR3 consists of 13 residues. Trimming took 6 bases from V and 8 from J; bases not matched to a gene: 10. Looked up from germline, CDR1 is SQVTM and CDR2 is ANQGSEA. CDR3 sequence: CSVPAGTGGGYTF. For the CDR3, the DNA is TGCAGCGTACCCGCGGGAACAGGGGGCGGCTACACCTTC.

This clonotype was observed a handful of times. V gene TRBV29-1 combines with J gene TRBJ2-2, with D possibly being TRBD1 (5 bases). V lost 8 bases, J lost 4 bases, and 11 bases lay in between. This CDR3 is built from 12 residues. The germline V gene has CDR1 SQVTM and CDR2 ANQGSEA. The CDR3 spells CSPRAGTGELFF. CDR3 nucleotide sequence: TGCAGCCCCAGGGCTGGCACCGGGGAGCTGTTTTTT.